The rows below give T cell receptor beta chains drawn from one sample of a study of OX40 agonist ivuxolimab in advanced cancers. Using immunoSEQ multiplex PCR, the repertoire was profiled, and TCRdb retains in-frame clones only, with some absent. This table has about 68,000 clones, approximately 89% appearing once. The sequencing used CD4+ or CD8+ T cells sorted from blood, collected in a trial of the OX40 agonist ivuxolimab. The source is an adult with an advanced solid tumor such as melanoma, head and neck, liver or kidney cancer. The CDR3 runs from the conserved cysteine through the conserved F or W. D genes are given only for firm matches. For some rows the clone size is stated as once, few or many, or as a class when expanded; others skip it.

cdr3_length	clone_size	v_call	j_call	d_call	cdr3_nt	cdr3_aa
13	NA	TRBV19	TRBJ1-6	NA	TGTGCCAGTAGTGAAGGTACCGGTTCACCCCTCCACTTT	CASSEGTGSPLHF
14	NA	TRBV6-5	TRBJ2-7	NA	TGTGCCAGCAGTTACTCCGGACGGCCCTACGAGCAGTACTTC	CASSYSGRPYEQYF
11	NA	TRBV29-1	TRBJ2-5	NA	TGCAGCGTTGACCAGGGGGAGACCCAGTACTTC	CSVDQGETQYF
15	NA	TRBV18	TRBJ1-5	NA	TGTGCCAGCTCACCCTCTCGTGGAAGCAATCAGCCCCAGCATTTT	CASSPSRGSNQPQHF
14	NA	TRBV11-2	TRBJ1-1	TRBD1	TGTGCCAGCAGCCCGACAGGGATCAACACTGAAGCTTTCTTT	CASSPTGINTEAFF
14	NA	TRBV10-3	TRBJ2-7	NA	TGTGCCATCAGGCCAGGGAAGGGCTCCTACGAGCAGTACTTC	CAIRPGKGSYEQYF
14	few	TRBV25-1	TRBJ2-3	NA	TGTGCCAGCAGTGACCAGCGGAGCACAGATACGCAGTATTTT	CASSDQRSTDTQYF
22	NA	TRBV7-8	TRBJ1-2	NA	TGTGCCAGCAGCCCGCGGGTCTTGGCGCGGGGTCCTGAAAACAGTGCTAACTATGGCTACACCTTC	CASSPRVLARGPENSANYGYTF
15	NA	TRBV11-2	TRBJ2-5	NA	TGTGCCAGCAGCCGGAATAATTTGAATCAAGAGACCCAGTACTTC	CASSRNNLNQETQYF
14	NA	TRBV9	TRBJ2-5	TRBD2	TGTGCCAGCAGCGCGACTAGCGGTCAAGAGGCCCAGTACTTC	CASSATSGQEAQYF
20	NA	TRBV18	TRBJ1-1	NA	TGTGCCAGCTCACGAGCCGGGGGAATAAGAATAGGGTCCTCTCGCACTGAAGCTTTCTTT	CASSRAGGIRIGSSRTEAFF
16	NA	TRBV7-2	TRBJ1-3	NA	TGTGCCAGCAGCTTATCACACTCCCTATCTGGAAACACCATATATTTT	CASSLSHSLSGNTIYF
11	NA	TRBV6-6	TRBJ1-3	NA	TGTGCCAGCAGTTATGGAAACACCATATATTTT	CASSYGNTIYF
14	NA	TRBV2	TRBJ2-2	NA	TGTGCCAGCATGCGTCTAGCCTCCACCGGGGAGCTGTTTTTT	CASMRLASTGELFF
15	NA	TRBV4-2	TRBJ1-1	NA	TGTGCCAGCAGCCGAGGCAGGGATTCTGCTCAGACGGCTTTCTTT	CASSRGRDSAQTAFF
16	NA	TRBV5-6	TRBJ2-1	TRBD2	TGTGCCAGCAGCTTGGGGCGACTAGCGGGAGCCCATGAGCAGTTCTTC	CASSLGRLAGAHEQFF
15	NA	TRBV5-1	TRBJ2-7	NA	TGCGCCAGCAGCCCGAACGCGGGATACCTTGGCGAGCAGTACTTC	CASSPNAGYLGEQYF
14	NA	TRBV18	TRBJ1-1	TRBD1	TGTGCCAGCTCATTTAGACAGGGGGACACTGAAGCTTTCTTT	CASSFRQGDTEAFF
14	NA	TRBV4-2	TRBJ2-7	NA	TGTGCCAGCAGCTTAGGACGGAGAGGCTACGAGCAGTACTTC	CASSLGRRGYEQYF
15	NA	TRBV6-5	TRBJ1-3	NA	TGTGCCAGCAGTTACTCGGCGGGGACTGGAAACACCATATATTTT	CASSYSAGTGNTIYF
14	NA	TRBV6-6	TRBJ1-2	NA	TGTGCCAGCAGTTACGCGGCTGGGGGCTATGGCTACACCTTC	CASSYAAGGYGYTF
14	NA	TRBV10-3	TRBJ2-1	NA	TGTGCCATCAGTGGGCGGGACAAATACAATGAGCAGTTCTTC	CAISGRDKYNEQFF
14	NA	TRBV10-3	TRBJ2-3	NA	TGTGCCACCACCGAAGGACTTTCCACAGATACGCAGTATTTT	CATTEGLSTDTQYF
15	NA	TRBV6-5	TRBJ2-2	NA	TGTGCCAGCAGTCCGGGGACCGGATGGGGCGGGGAGCTGTTTTTT	CASSPGTGWGGELFF
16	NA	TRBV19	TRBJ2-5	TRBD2	TGTGCCAGTAGTATTTCACCCCGGAGTAGCGGGGAGACCCAGTACTTC	CASSISPRSSGETQYF
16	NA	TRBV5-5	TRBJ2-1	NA	TGTGCCAGCACCGGACGAGGGACGGCCTCCTACAATGAGCAGTTCTTC	CASTGRGTASYNEQFF
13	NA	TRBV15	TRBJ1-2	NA	TGTGCCACCAGCTCGCAGCACACCGAAGGCAACACCTTC	CATSSQHTEGNTF
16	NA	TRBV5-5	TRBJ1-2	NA	TGTGCCAGCGCCCGGGACCCTCCAAATTCGGTGGGTGGCTACACCTTC	CASARDPPNSVGGYTF
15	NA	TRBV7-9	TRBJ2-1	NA	TGTGCCAGCAGCCGAGGGACGGAATACTACAATGAGCAGTTCTTC	CASSRGTEYYNEQFF
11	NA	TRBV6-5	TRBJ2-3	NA	TGTGCCAGCAGACGGGAAAATACGCAGTATTTT	CASRRENTQYF
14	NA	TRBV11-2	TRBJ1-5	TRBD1	TGTGCCAGCAGCTCACAGGGGGCCAGACAGCCCCAGCATTTT	CASSSQGARQPQHF
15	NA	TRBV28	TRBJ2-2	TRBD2	TGTGCCAGCAGTTTGGGAGGGAGGTTAGCCGGGGAGCTGTTTTTT	CASSLGGRLAGELFF
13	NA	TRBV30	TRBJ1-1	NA	TGTGCCTGGAGTGTGTGGAAGAACACTGAAGCTTTCTTT	CAWSVWKNTEAFF
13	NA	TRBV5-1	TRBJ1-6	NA	TGCGCCAGCAGCAGAGGGTCGGGATTACCCCTCCACTTT	CASSRGSGLPLHF
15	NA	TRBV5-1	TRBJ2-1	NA	TGCGCCAGCAGCTTAAATAGCGGAGCCTACAATGAGCAGTTCTTC	CASSLNSGAYNEQFF
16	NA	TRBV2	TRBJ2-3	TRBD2	TGTGCCAGCAGTGATGGGCGGGGGGGGAGCACAGATACGCAGTATTTT	CASSDGRGGSTDTQYF
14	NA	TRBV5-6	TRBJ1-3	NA	TGTGCCAGCAGCTTGGTTCAGTCTGGAAACACCATATATTTT	CASSLVQSGNTIYF
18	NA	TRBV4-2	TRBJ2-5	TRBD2	TGTGCCAGCAGCCAAGATAGCACCAGCGGGGGGGCAGGAGAGACCCAGTACTTC	CASSQDSTSGGAGETQYF